The following is a T cell receptor beta chain sequence with its context. This clonotype showed up many times. The clone's antigen remains unknown. Per-nucleotide qualities are absent, and no much larger clonotype sits a single base away. The study was a case-control design nested within a healthcare worker cohort in London, UK, with weekly nasopharyngeal swab PCR tests and blood sampling. Healthcare workers were enrolled in the week of the UK lockdown, from 23 to 31 March 2020, and were followed every week for up to roughly 16 weeks. Preparation of the library involved 5' RACE. TCRdb lists the instrument as NextSeq 500. In the TCR library protocol, unique molecular identifiers were attached to individual cDNA molecules to correct for PCR bias and sequencing error. Sequencing covered both TCR alpha and beta chains, and within each sample the abundances of alpha and beta sequences were tightly co-correlated. Under the source paper's analysis protocol: V gene, J gene and CDR3 annotation of TCR sequences was performed with Decombinator V4. Expanded TCRs were defined as changing significantly between any two time points under a Poisson model with p below 0.0001. TCR abundances were normalised to the total number of TCRs sequenced per sample and expressed as counts per million. TRAV1-2 paired with TRAJ12, TRAJ20 or TRAJ33 defined MAIT TCRs, while TRAV10 paired with TRAJ18 defined iNKT TCRs. VDJdb, accessed 1 November 2021, was searched for CMV, EBV and SARS-CoV-2 annotated TCRs, excluding TCRs annotated for multiple antigens. TCRdb itself trimmed the public reads at Q25 with fastp, ran MiXCR and retained productive beta chains. Entries are consolidated by CDR3 protein sequence, retaining the most common genes and DNA. What appears here as the V and J calls and clone size reflects TCRdb's work, not the paper's. This sample gives more than 20,000 distinct CDR3 sequences in total; around 6% of them show up just once. The ten largest account for 2% to 2.5% of the sample.

This sample was included in a study of early T cells in non-severe SARS-CoV-2 infection (dated by TCRdb to the early 2020s). Context from the whole study: Because TCR sequencing relied on bulk RNA taken from unsorted whole blood, pairing of alpha and beta chains was not possible.

Broad study findings and their caveats: VDJdb matching was skewed toward anti-spike CD8 responses, so virus-specific expansions were likely underestimated and private and CD4 specificities were missed.

From a lookup of the germline V gene, CDR1 and CDR2 are SGHRS and YFSETQ. V lost 0 bases and J lost 6 bases; the stretch between them is 16 bases long. Its CDR3 holds 16 amino acids, cysteine through phenylalanine. Only the CDR3 DNA is retained, 48 bases long and in frame from the first base. Sequencing input: whole blood. The rearranged segments are TRBV5-1 and TRBJ2-1, and the D gene may be TRBD2, 6 bases matching. This clonotype was obtained from an adult who was a healthcare worker with PCR-confirmed SARS-CoV-2 infection or an uninfected control (not recorded which). The nucleotides are TGCGCCAGCAGCTTGGTACCCCATCCCGGGGGCAATGAGCAGTTCTTC. It translates to CASSLVPHPGGNEQFF.